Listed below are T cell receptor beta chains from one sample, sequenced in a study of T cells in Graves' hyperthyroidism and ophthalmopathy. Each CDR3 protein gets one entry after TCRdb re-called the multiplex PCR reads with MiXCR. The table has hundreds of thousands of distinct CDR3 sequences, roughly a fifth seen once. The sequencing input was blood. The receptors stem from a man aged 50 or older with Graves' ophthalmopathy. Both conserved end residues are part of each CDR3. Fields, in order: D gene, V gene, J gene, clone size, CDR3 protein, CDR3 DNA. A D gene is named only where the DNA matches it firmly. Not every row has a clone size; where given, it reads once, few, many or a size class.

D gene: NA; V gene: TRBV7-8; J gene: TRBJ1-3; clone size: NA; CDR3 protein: CASSLDWGTGNTIYF; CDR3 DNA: TGTGCCAGCAGCTTAGATTGGGGGACTGGAAACACCATATATTTT
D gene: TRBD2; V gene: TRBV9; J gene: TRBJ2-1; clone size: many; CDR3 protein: CASSVGSGPTEQFF; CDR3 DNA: TGTGCCAGCAGCGTAGGTAGCGGGCCCACGGAGCAGTTCTTC
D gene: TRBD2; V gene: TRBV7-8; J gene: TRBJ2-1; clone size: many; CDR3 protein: CASSLDGTSSFSSYNEQFF; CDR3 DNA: TGTGCCAGCAGCTTAGACGGGACTAGCTCGTTCAGCTCCTACAATGAGCAGTTCTTC
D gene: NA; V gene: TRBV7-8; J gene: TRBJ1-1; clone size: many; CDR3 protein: CASSPGGAFF; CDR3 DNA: TGTGCCAGCAGTCCCGGGGGAGCTTTCTTT
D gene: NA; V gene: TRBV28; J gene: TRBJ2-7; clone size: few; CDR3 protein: CASSLYLEGVYEQYF; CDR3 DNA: TGTGCCAGCAGTTTATATCTCGAAGGGGTGTACGAGCAGTACTTC
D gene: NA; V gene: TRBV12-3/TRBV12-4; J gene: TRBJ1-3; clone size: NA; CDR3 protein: CASQASLNTIYF; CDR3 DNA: TGTGCCAGCCAAGCCTCCTTAAACACCATATATTTT
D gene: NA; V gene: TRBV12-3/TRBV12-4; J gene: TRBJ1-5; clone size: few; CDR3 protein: CASSLEPRGDQPQHF; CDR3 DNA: TGTGCCAGCAGTTTAGAGCCCCGGGGCGATCAGCCCCAGCATTTT
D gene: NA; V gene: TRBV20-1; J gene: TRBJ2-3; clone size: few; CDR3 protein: CSARDQQGFNTQYF; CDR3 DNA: TGCAGTGCTAGAGATCAACAGGGATTTAATACGCAGTATTTT
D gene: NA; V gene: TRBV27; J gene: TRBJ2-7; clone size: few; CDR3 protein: CASSLWGSGYEQYF; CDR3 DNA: TGTGCCAGCAGTTTATGGGGATCCGGGTACGAGCAGTACTTC
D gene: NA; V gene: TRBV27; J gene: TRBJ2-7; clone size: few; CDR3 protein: CASSSNTLSYEQYF; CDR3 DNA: TGTGCCAGCAGTTCTAACACCTTGAGCTACGAGCAGTACTTC
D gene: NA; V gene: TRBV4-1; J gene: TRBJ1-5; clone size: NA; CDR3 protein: CASSQDPGNGNQPQHF; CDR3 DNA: TGCGCCAGCAGCCAAGATCCAGGTAACGGCAATCAGCCCCAGCATTTT
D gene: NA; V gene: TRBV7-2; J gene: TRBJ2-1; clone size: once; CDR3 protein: CASSQREGYLINEQFF; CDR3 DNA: TGTGCCAGCAGCCAACGAGAAGGGTATCTCATAAATGAGCAGTTCTTC
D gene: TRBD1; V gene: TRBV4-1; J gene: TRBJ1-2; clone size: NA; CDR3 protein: CASSRQQGSHYGYTF; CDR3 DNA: TGCGCCAGCAGCCGACAACAGGGGAGCCACTATGGCTACACCTTC
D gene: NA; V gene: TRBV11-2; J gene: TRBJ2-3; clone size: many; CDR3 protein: CASSLQDSTDTQYF; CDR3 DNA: TGTGCCAGCAGCCTCCAGGATAGCACAGATACGCAGTATTTT
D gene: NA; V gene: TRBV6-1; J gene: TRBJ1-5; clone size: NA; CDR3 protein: CASSPGHSQGNQPQHF; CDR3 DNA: TGTGCCAGCAGTCCCGGTCATTCCCAAGGCAATCAGCCCCAGCATTTT